This entry describes one T cell receptor (beta chain). TCRdb keeps only in-frame clones here, not all; method: immunoSEQ multiplex PCR. The table includes over 200,000 clones, approximately 90% detected once. This sample is part of a study of blood T cell repertoires in COVID-19. As for the study in general: Italy, Spain and the United States were the sources of the convalescent and acute COVID-19 samples. From T cells, B-cell-depleted T cells, or PBMCs came the material, which was cDNA or gDNA.

Residents of about 25 US areas, aged about 18 to 89 years, made up the participants. Cohort placement rested on clinical history that participants reported themselves. This receptor was taken from a man between 25 and 39 years old who had recovered from COVID-19. The specimen was PBMCs or T cells enriched from blood (not recorded which).

CDR3 sequence (DNA): TGTGCCAGTGACCACAGGGGGCAAGGGGAGGAAGAGACCCAGTACTTC. Translating gives CASDHRGQGEEETQYF. The chain combines TRBV7-9 with TRBJ2-5; 9 nucleotides agree with TRBD1. The CDR3 loop spans 16 amino acids. Trimming took 9 bases from V and 3 from J; bases not matched to a gene: 14. Germline CDR1 SEHNR, CDR2 FQNEAQ (reference sequence).